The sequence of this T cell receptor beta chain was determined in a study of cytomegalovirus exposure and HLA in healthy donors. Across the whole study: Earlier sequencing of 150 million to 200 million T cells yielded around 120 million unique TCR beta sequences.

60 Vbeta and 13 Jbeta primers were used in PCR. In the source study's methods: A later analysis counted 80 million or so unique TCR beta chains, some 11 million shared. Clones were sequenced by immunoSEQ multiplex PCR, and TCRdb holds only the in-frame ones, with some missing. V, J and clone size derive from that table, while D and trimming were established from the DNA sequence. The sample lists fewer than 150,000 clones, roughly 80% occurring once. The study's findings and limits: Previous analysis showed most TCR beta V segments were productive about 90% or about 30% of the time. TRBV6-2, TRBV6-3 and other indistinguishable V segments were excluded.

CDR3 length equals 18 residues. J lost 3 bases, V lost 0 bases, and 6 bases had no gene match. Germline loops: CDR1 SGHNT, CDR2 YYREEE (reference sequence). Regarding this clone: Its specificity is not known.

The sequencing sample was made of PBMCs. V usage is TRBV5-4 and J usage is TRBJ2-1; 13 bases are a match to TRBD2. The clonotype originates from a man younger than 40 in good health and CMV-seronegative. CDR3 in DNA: TGTGCCAGCAGCTTGGGGGCTGGACTAGCGGGAGACTACAATGAGCAGTTCTTC. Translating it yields CASSLGAGLAGDYNEQFF. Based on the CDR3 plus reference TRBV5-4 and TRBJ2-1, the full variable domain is ETGVTQSPTHLIKTRGQQVTLRCSSQSGHNTVSWYQQALGQGPQFIFQYYREEENGRGNFPPRFSGLQFPNYSSELNVNALELDDSALYLCASSLGAGLAGDYNEQFFGPGTRLTVL.